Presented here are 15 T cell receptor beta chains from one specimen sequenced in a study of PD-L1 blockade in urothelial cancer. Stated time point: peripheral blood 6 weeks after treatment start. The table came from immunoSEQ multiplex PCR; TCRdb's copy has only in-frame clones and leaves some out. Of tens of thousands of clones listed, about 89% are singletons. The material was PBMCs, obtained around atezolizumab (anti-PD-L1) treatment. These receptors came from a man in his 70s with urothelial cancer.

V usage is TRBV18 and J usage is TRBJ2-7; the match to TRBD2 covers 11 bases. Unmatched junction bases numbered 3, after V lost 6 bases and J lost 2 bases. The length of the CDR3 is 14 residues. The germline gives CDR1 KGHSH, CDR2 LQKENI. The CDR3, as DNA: TGTGCCAGCTCCCAACTAGCGGGAGCCTACGAGCAGTACTTC. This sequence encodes CASSQLAGAYEQYF.

The CDR3 sequence: CASSPVGQGTQPQHF. CDR3 sequence (DNA): TGTGCCAGCAGTCCAGTGGGACAGGGAACTCAGCCCCAGCATTTT. V and J are TRBV28 and TRBJ1-5; 9 nucleotides align to TRBD1. The CDR3 is made up of 15 amino acids. Germline assignment: CDR1 MDHEN and CDR2 SYDVKM. J gave up 6 bases and V 5 bases, and 8 bases lay outside the gene matches.

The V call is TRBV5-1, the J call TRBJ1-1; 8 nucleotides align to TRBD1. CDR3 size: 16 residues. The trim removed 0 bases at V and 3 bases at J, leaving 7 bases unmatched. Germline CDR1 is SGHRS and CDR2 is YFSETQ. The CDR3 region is CASSLDGTGGDTEAFF. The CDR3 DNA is TGCGCCAGCAGCTTGGACGGTACAGGGGGGGACACTGAAGCTTTCTTT. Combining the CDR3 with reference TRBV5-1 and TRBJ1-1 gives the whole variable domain KAGVTQTPRYLIKTRGQQVTLSCSPISGHRSVSWYQQTPGQGLQFLFEYFSETQRNKGNFPGRFSGRQFSNSRSEMNVSTLELGDSALYLCASSLDGTGGDTEAFFGQGTRLTVV.

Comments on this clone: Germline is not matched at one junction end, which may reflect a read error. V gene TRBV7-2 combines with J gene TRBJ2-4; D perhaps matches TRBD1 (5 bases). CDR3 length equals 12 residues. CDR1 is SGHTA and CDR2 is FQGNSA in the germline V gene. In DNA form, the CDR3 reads TGTGCCAGCAGCTACCAGGGTTCCGAGTGGGCCTTC. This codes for CASSYQGSEWAF.

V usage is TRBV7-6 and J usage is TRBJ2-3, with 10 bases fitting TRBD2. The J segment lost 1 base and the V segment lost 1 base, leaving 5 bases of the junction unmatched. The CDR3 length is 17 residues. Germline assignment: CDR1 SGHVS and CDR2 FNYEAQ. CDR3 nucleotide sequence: TGTGCCAGCAGCTTAGGCTCCGGGACTAGCGGCACAGATACGCAGTATTTT. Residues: CASSLGSGTSGTDTQYF.

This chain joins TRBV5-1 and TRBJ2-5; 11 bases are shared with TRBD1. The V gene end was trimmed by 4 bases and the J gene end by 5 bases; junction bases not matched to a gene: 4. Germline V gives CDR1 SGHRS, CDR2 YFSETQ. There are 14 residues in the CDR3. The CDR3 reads CASSVGQGVETQYF. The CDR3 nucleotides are TGCGCCAGCAGCGTGGGACAGGGGGTTGAGACCCAGTACTTC.

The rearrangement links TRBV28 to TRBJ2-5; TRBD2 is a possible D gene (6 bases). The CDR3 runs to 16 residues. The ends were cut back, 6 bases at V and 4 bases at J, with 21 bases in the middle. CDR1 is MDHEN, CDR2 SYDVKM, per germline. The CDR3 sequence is CASSPHPGLRRETQYF. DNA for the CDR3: TGTGCCAGCAGCCCCCACCCGGGACTGCGGCGAGAGACCCAGTACTTC.

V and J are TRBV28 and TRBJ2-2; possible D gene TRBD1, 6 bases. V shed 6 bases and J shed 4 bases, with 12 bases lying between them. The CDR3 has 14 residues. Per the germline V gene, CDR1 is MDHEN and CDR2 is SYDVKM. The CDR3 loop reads CASRQDRLTGELFF. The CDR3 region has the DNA TGTGCCAGCAGACAGGACAGACTCACCGGGGAGCTGTTTTTT.

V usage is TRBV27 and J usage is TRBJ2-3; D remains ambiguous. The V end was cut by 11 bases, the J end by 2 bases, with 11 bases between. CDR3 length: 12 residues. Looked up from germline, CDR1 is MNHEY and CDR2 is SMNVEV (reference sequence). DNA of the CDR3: TGTGCCTACCCAGACTTCACAGATACGCAGTATTTT. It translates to CAYPDFTDTQYF.

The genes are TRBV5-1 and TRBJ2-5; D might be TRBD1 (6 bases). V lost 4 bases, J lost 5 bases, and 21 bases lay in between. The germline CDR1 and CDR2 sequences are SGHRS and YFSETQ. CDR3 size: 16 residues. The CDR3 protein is CASSREPGHDGETQYF. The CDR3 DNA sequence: TGCGCCAGCAGCCGCGAGCCGGGACACGATGGGGAGACCCAGTACTTC.

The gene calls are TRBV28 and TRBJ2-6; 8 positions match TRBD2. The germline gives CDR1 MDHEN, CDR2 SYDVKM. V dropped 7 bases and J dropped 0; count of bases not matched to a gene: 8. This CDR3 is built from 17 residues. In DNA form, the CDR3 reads TGTGCCAGCACGGTCATAGCGGGGTCCTCTGGGGCCAACGTCCTGACTTTC. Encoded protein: CASTVIAGSSGANVLTF.

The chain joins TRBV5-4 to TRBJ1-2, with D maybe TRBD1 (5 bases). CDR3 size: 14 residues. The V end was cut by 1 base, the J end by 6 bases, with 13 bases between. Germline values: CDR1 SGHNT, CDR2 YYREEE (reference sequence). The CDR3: CASSLNAGLDGYTF. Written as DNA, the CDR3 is TGTGCCAGCAGCTTGAATGCAGGGCTGGATGGCTACACCTTC.

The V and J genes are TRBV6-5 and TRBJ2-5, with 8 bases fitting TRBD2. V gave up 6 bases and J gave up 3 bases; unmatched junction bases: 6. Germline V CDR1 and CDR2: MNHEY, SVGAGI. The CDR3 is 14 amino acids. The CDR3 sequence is CASRPLAAKETQYF. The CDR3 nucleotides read TGTGCCAGCAGACCACTAGCGGCAAAAGAGACCCAGTACTTC.

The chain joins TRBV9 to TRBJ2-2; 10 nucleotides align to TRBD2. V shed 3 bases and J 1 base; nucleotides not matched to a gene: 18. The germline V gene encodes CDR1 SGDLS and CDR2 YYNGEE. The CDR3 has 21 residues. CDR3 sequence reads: CASSERGTGRLAGGNTGELFF. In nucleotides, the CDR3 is TGTGCCAGCAGCGAACGCGGGACAGGCCGACTAGCGGGTGGGAACACCGGGGAGCTGTTTTTT.

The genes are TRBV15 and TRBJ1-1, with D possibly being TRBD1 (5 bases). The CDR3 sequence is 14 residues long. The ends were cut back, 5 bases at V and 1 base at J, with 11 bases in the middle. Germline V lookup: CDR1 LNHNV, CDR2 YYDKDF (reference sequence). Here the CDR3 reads CATSPAGGNTEAFF. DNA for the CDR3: TGTGCCACCAGCCCAGCCGGGGGGAACACTGAAGCTTTCTTT. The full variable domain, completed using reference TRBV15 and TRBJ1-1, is DAMVIQNPRYQVTQFGKPVTLSCSQTLNHNVMYWYQQKSSQAPKLLFHYYDKDFNNEADTPDNFQSRRPNTSFCFLDIRSPGLGDTAMYLCATSPAGGNTEAFFGQGTRLTVV.